This T cell receptor beta chain was obtained from a study of cytomegalovirus exposure and HLA in healthy donors. General study findings and limits: Accurate predictions that matched the HLA-A and HLA-B alleles of most subjects were reportedly made from TCR beta sequences. Sequencing depth roughly uniform across donors was assumed in presence/absence analyses. TCR beta sequences numbering under 20,000 were associated with HLA alleles at 0.05 false discovery rate in a later analysis.

This clone was seen more than once but under ten times. What it binds is unknown. The PCR used 60 Vbeta and 13 Jbeta primers. As handled by the study authors: Around 11 million shared chains were among the about 80 million unique TCR beta chains that a later analysis counted. The method was immunoSEQ multiplex PCR; TCRdb's version includes in-frame clones alone and lacks a portion of them. The V and J calls and clone size come from that table; D and trimming were worked out from the DNA. Among about 85,000 clones listed, about 80% were seen once. The source of this sequence is a woman aged 45-59 years in good health and CMV-seropositive. Material for sequencing was PBMCs.

The CDR3 bases are TGTGCCAGCATGAAGCGGGGCAACTATGGCTACACCTTC. Its translation: CASMKRGNYGYTF. V and J are TRBV5-4 and TRBJ1-2; D is possibly TRBD1 (5 bases). The length of the CDR3 is 13 residues. Germline V gene sequence: CDR1 SGHNT, CDR2 YYREEE (reference sequence). The V end was cut by 6 bases, the J end by 2 bases, with 11 bases between.